The 27 T cell receptor beta chains presented below share a single source sample, sequenced in a study of blood T cell repertoires in COVID-19. Assay used: immunoSEQ multiplex PCR; TCRdb lists only in-frame clones, some missing. Here the sample spans around 310,000 clones, 85% to 90% being singletons. Sequenced material: peripheral blood. These receptors came from a woman aged 40 to 50 with COVID-19, enrolled during active disease.

The chain couples TRBV27 to TRBJ2-6; D is ambiguous. The CDR3 runs 14 residues. Deletions cut 1 base from V and 2 bases from J, with 3 bases between. Germline V lookup: CDR1 MNHEY, CDR2 SMNVEV (reference sequence). For the CDR3, the DNA is TGTGCCAGCAGTTTATTCGCTGGGGCCAACGTCCTGACTTTC. Amino acids: CASSLFAGANVLTF.

V is TRBV27 and J is TRBJ1-4; D is unclear. The CDR3 extends over 13 amino acids. Germline CDR1 reads MNHEY; CDR2 reads SMNVEV (reference sequence). Trimming took off 2 bases at V and 6 bases at J, with 7 bases between the two ends. CDR3 sequence: CASSLRSDEKLFF. DNA of the CDR3: TGTGCCAGCAGTTTAAGATCAGATGAAAAACTGTTTTTT. The whole variable domain, filled in from reference TRBV27 and TRBJ1-4, reads EAQVTQNPRYLITVTGKKLTVTCSQNMNHEYMSWYRQDPGLGLRQIYYSMNVEVTDKGDVPEGYKVSRKEKRNFPLILESPSPNQTSLYFCASSLRSDEKLFFGSGTQLSVL.

The chain has TRBV19 and TRBJ2-7; D is undetermined. The germline V and J ends were trimmed by 1 base and 0 bases, with 10 bases remaining between them. CDR3 length equals 15 residues. CDR1 and CDR2 (germline): LNHDA, SQIVND (reference sequence). The CDR3 DNA reads TGTGCCAGTAGTATAGTGTGGCAGTGCTCCTACGAGCAGTACTTC. Translated: CASSIVWQCSYEQYF.

This clone was seen only once. The chain couples TRBV6-5 to TRBJ1-3; TRBD1 matches 7 bases. Losses at the gene ends were 8 bases for V and 4 bases for J; bases not matched to a gene: 2. The V gene's germline CDR1 is MNHEY and CDR2 SVGAGI. The CDR3 is 12 residues long. This CDR3 is CASGTVGNTIYF. CDR3 coding DNA: TGTGCCAGCGGGACAGTAGGAAACACCATATATTTT.

V gene TRBV6-5 combines with J gene TRBJ2-3; 7 bases line up with TRBD1. V shed 7 bases, J shed 3 bases, and the junction held 7 bases outside the gene matches. The CDR3 totals 14 residues. The germline V gene encodes CDR1 MNHEY and CDR2 SVGAGI. DNA for the CDR3: TGTGCCAGCAATCCCGGGACAGCTACAGATACGCAGTATTTT. Translation: CASNPGTATDTQYF.

This clone was seen only once. The chain uses TRBV27 and TRBJ2-1, with D perhaps matching TRBD1 (6 bases). The V end was cut by 5 bases, the J end by 4 bases, with 12 bases between. In germline, CDR1 is MNHEY, CDR2 SMNVEV (reference sequence). There are 14 residues in the CDR3. The CDR3 is CASSRLDRYNEQFF. The CDR3 DNA is TGTGCCAGCAGTCGGCTCGACAGGTACAATGAGCAGTTCTTC.

This clone was observed a single time. The chain has TRBV5-6 and TRBJ2-5; D is undetermined. V was clipped by 0 bases and J by 4 bases, with 4 bases between them. CDR1 is SGHDT and CDR2 is YYEEEE in the germline V gene. The CDR3 runs 12 residues. The CDR3 coding sequence is TGTGCCAGCAGCTTGGCTCCAGAGACCCAGTACTTC. Translated: CASSLAPETQYF.

The genes are TRBV4-1 and TRBJ1-6, with D tentatively TRBD1 (5 bases). V lost 0 bases and J 7 bases, leaving 10 bases between the germline ends. Germline V gives CDR1 MGHRA, CDR2 YSYEKL. This CDR3 region has 15 residues. CDR3 protein: CASSQEGLKNSPLHF. As DNA, the CDR3 is TGCGCCAGCAGCCAAGAGGGACTGAAGAATTCACCCCTCCACTTT.

The chain is built from TRBV30 and TRBJ1-4; perhaps TRBD1 as D (5 bases). The CDR3 has 14 amino acids. CDR1 and CDR2 from the germline V gene are GTSNPN and SVGIG (reference sequence). Trimming took off 6 bases at V and 4 bases at J, with 15 bases between the two ends. Here the CDR3 reads CACSTQGFNEKLFF. In DNA form, the CDR3 reads TGTGCCTGCAGTACGCAGGGATTTAATGAAAAACTGTTTTTT.

This chain connects TRBV5-1 to TRBJ2-5, with TRBD1 matching over 9 bases. Trimming removed 5 bases from V and 0 bases from J; junction bases left unmatched: 5. Per the germline V gene, CDR1 is SGHRS and CDR2 is YFSETQ. The CDR3 loop spans 15 amino acids. DNA of the CDR3: TGCGCCAGCAGACCCGGGACAGGGAACCAAGAGACCCAGTACTTC. This gives the protein CASRPGTGNQETQYF.

The genes are TRBV7-3 and TRBJ1-1; a weak D match, TRBD1 (6 bases). V dropped 5 bases and J dropped 1 base, with 17 bases sitting between them. This CDR3 spans 16 amino acids. Germline CDR1 reads SGHTA; CDR2 reads FQGTGA. CDR3 DNA sequence: TGTGCCAGCAGCCGGATCGGTCGGGGGGCGAACACTGAAGCTTTCTTT. This encodes CASSRIGRGANTEAFF.

The J gene is TRBJ1-3, the V gene TRBV5-6; 7 nucleotides align to TRBD1. Germline V gives CDR1 SGHDT, CDR2 YYEEEE. The trim removed 0 bases at V and 5 bases at J, leaving 8 bases unmatched. CDR3 length: 16 residues. The CDR3: CASSLGSGTARNTIYF. The CDR3 DNA follows: TGTGCCAGCAGCTTGGGGTCCGGGACAGCTAGAAACACCATATATTTT.

V is TRBV2 and J is TRBJ1-1; D gene uncertain. The germline CDR1 and CDR2 sequences are SNHLY and FYNNEI. V was clipped by 4 bases and J by 1 base, with 13 bases between them. The CDR3 is 15 residues long. CDR3 nucleotide sequence: TGTGCCAGCAGTGCAAAGCCCGGAGGGAACACTGAAGCTTTCTTT. Encoded protein: CASSAKPGGNTEAFF.

This chain connects TRBV5-1 to TRBJ1-1; 12 bases fit TRBD1. Germline assignment: CDR1 SGHRS and CDR2 YFSETQ. The CDR3 runs to 17 residues. V trimming: 0 bases; J trimming: 1 base; junction bases outside the gene matches: 4. The CDR3 reads CASSLAGQGAGNTEAFF. The CDR3 bases are TGCGCCAGCAGCTTGGCGGGACAGGGGGCCGGGAACACTGAAGCTTTCTTT.

This chain uses TRBV7-9 with TRBJ1-2, with TRBD1 identical over 8 bases. This CDR3 has 16 residues. CDR1 is SEHNR, CDR2 FQNEAQ, per germline (reference sequence). J gave up 0 bases and V 7 bases, and 10 bases lay outside the gene matches. The CDR3 DNA is TGTGCCAGCACCTCGGACAGGGCCCCTGCTAACTATGGCTACACCTTC. Amino acid sequence: CASTSDRAPANYGYTF.

This rearrangement joins TRBV5-4 to TRBJ1-4, with D unclear. The CDR3 is 14 residues long. V was shortened by 0 bases and J by 6 bases, with 9 bases between the two germline ends. Germline V CDR1 and CDR2: SGHNT, YYREEE (reference sequence). The CDR3 sequence: CASSLEAAHEKLFF. CDR3 DNA: TGTGCCAGCAGCTTGGAAGCTGCCCATGAAAAACTGTTTTTT. Variable domain in full (rest from reference TRBV5-4 and TRBJ1-4): ETGVTQSPTHLIKTRGQQVTLRCSSQSGHNTVSWYQQALGQGPQFIFQYYREEENGRGNFPPRFSGLQFPNYSSELNVNALELDDSALYLCASSLEAAHEKLFFGSGTQLSVL.

This chain uses TRBV29-1 with TRBJ1-3, with D possibly matching TRBD1 (5 bases). The CDR3 spans 13 residues. Trimming pared 4 bases from V and 2 bases from J, leaving 9 bases between. Germline V gene sequence: CDR1 SQVTM, CDR2 ANQGSEA. The CDR3: CSVGRGTGNTIYF. The CDR3 DNA sequence: TGCAGCGTTGGGAGGGGAACTGGAAACACCATATATTTT.

This clone came up a few times. The chain is built from TRBV10-1 and TRBJ2-5; 9 bases align to TRBD2. The ends lost 3 bases at V and 2 bases at J; junction bases unmatched: 1. Per germline, CDR1 WNHNN and CDR2 SYGVQD (reference sequence). The CDR3 is 14 amino acids. CDR3 in amino acids: CASSDTSGQETQYF. The CDR3 nucleotides read TGCGCCAGCAGTGATACTAGCGGGCAAGAGACCCAGTACTTC.

The V and J genes are TRBV7-9 and TRBJ2-2; 9 bases are shared with TRBD2. Germline lookup yields CDR1 SEHNR and CDR2 FQNEAQ (reference sequence). The CDR3 covers 19 residues. Unmatched junction bases numbered 16, after V lost 3 bases and J lost 5 bases. The DNA of the CDR3 is TGTGCCAGCAGCTTCCCTGGATCGGGCGGGGGGGCCCGAACCGGGGAGCTGTTTTTT. It specifies CASSFPGSGGGARTGELFF.

The J gene is TRBJ2-1, the V gene TRBV11-2, with 9 bases that match TRBD2. J gave up 6 bases and V 2 bases, and 8 bases lay outside the gene matches. Germline V gene lookup returns CDR1 SGHAT and CDR2 FQNNGV. The CDR3 consists of 16 residues. CDR3 amino acids: CASSLLVAGGGNEQFF. Written as DNA, the CDR3 is TGTGCCAGCAGCTTATTGGTGGCGGGAGGGGGCAATGAGCAGTTCTTC.

The V call is TRBV5-6, the J call TRBJ1-2; no clear D. Between the trimmed V and J ends, which lost 0 bases and 8 bases, there was a span of 20 bases. The germline CDR1 and CDR2 sequences are SGHDT and YYEEEE. This CDR3 is built from 16 residues. The chain's CDR3 is CASSLGLEPGGGGYTF. CDR3 bases: TGTGCCAGCAGCTTGGGTTTGGAGCCAGGTGGCGGGGGCTACACCTTC.

The V and J genes are TRBV3-1 (or the pseudogene TRBV3-2) and TRBJ2-1, with D hard to call. CDR3 length: 13 residues. Germline V gene data show CDR1 as LGHDT and CDR2 as YNNKEL (reference sequence). V was trimmed by 4 bases and J by 4 bases, leaving 8 bases between them. The CDR3 spells CASSRSEYNEQFF. The CDR3 DNA reads TGTGCCAGCAGCCGATCGGAGTACAATGAGCAGTTCTTC.

The chain has TRBV15 and TRBJ2-4; 9 bases agree with TRBD1. The CDR3 is 15 residues long. Germline V lookup: CDR1 LNHNV, CDR2 YYDKDF (reference sequence). Trimming removed 5 bases from V and 9 bases from J; junction bases left unmatched: 11. The CDR3 region has the DNA TGTGCCACCAGCGGCCAAACGGGACAGGGCGTCATTCAGTACTTC. Protein: CATSGQTGQGVIQYF.

V and J are TRBV27 and TRBJ1-6, with 9 bases identical to TRBD1. Germline CDR1 reads MNHEY; CDR2 reads SMNVEV (reference sequence). The CDR3 has 12 amino acids. The J segment lost 10 bases and the V segment lost 8 bases, leaving 3 bases of the junction unmatched. The CDR3 protein is CASRDRASPLHF. DNA for the CDR3: TGTGCCAGCCGGGACAGGGCCTCACCCCTCCACTTT.

This chain connects TRBV7-6 to TRBJ1-5; D gene ambiguous. CDR3 length: 15 amino acids. The germline CDR1 and CDR2 sequences are SGHVS and FNYEAQ. With 3 bases removed from V and 6 bases from J, the gap between germline ends came to 15 bases. The CDR3 sequence is CASSLMADSSQPQHF. The CDR3 DNA follows: TGTGCCAGCAGCTTGATGGCGGACTCCAGTCAGCCCCAGCATTTT.

The J gene is TRBJ1-2, the V gene TRBV5-4, with TRBD1 matching 9 bases. Germline V CDR1 and CDR2: SGHNT, YYREEE (reference sequence). The CDR3 sequence is 15 residues long. V was pared by 5 bases and J by 1 base, with 6 bases of the junction left unmatched. DNA for the CDR3: TGTGCCAGCAGTGTAGGGACAGGGAGTAACTATGGCTACACCTTC. Translating gives CASSVGTGSNYGYTF.

In regard to this clone: Other DNA sequences within the sample encode an identical CDR3. The rearrangement joins TRBV28 to TRBJ2-5, with D possibly being TRBD2 (6 bases). From germline, CDR1 is MDHEN and CDR2 SYDVKM. The CDR3 is 12 residues long. Trimming shortened V by 3 bases and J by 5 bases, and 7 bases separated the two germline ends. CDR3 amino acids: CASSFGRETQYF. DNA of the CDR3: TGTGCCAGCAGTTTTGGGAGGGAGACCCAGTACTTC.